This is a list of T cell receptor beta chains from one sample in a study of blood T cell repertoires in COVID-19. TCRdb's copy holds only in-frame clones and misses some; the assay was immunoSEQ multiplex PCR. The data hold around 100,000 clones, with 87% observed a single time. Material for sequencing was peripheral blood. The receptors were sampled from a woman aged 80 or older with acute or convalescent COVID-19. Both conserved end residues are part of each CDR3. D genes are given only for firm matches. Expanded clones are given a class, and other clones once, few, many or no size at all.

TRBJ2-5,NA,TRBV10-3,NA,CAISARGQETQYF,TGTGCCATCAGTGCCCGGGGCCAAGAGACCCAGTACTTC
TRBJ1-1,NA,TRBV10-2,NA,CASTPDSLNTEAFF,TGCGCCAGCACTCCGGACAGTCTGAACACTGAAGCTTTCTTT
TRBJ1-5,NA,TRBV27,NA,CASSPGRSNQPQHF,TGTGCCAGCAGTCCAGGTCGTAGCAATCAGCCCCAGCATTTT
TRBJ2-3,NA,TRBV7-2,NA,CASSRVEITTDTQYF,TGTGCCAGCAGCCGGGTAGAGATCACCACAGATACGCAGTATTTT
TRBJ2-7,NA,TRBV7-3,NA,CASSSPGEEQYF,TGTGCCAGCAGCTCTCCCGGGGAAGAGCAGTACTTC
TRBJ2-5,NA,TRBV7-3,TRBD1,CASSSPDRGQETQYF,TGTGCCAGCAGCTCACCGGACAGGGGGCAAGAGACCCAGTACTTC
TRBJ2-3,NA,TRBV20-1,NA,CSARDGNTQYF,TGCAGTGCTAGAGACGGGAATACGCAGTATTTT
TRBJ1-1,NA,TRBV2,NA,CASSTKSTVNTEAFF,TGTGCCAGCAGTACTAAATCGACAGTGAACACTGAAGCTTTCTTT
TRBJ2-5,once,TRBV7-6,TRBD2,CASSFKRNAGTRVGETQYF,TGTGCCAGCAGCTTCAAGAGGAATGCCGGGACTAGAGTTGGGGAGACCCAGTACTTC
TRBJ2-6,NA,TRBV6-6,TRBD2,CASSRSGGWSGANVLTF,TGTGCCAGCAGTCGTAGCGGGGGGTGGTCTGGGGCCAACGTCCTGACTTTC
TRBJ1-5,few,TRBV19,NA,CASSIGRGIWGPQHF,TGTGCCAGTAGTATAGGACGGGGGATATGGGGGCCCCAGCATTTT
TRBJ2-5,NA,TRBV11-2,TRBD1,CASSRDREETQYF,TGTGCCAGCAGCCGGGACAGGGAGGAGACCCAGTACTTC
TRBJ2-5,NA,TRBV7-2,TRBD2,CASSLGSGGPQETQYF,TGTGCCAGCAGCTTAGGTAGCGGGGGCCCACAAGAGACCCAGTACTTC
TRBJ1-1,NA,TRBV27,NA,CASSFSGNTEAFF,TGTGCCAGCAGTTTTTCAGGTAACACTGAAGCTTTCTTT
TRBJ2-1,NA,TRBV4-2,NA,CASSQGDTNNEQFF,TGTGCCAGCAGCCAAGGGGACACTAACAATGAGCAGTTCTTC
TRBJ2-7,NA,TRBV9,TRBD1,CASSSGQGANEQYF,TGTGCCAGCAGCTCCGGACAGGGGGCGAACGAGCAGTACTTC
TRBJ1-5,NA,TRBV2,TRBD1,CASSRDRGYSNQPQHF,TGTGCCAGCAGTCGGGACAGGGGTTATAGCAATCAGCCCCAGCATTTT
TRBJ2-2,NA,TRBV6-5,NA,CASQATGELFF,TGTGCCAGCCAGGCCACCGGGGAGCTGTTTTTT
TRBJ2-2,NA,TRBV5-1,NA,CASSLDRVGTGELFF,TGCGCCAGCAGCTTGGACAGGGTAGGCACCGGGGAGCTGTTTTTT
TRBJ1-1,NA,TRBV6-5,NA,CASSSQSGGAFF,TGTGCCAGCAGTTCCCAGTCGGGGGGAGCTTTCTTT
TRBJ2-1,NA,TRBV5-1,TRBD2,CASSLDEGGGYNEQFF,TGCGCCAGCAGCTTGGACGAGGGCGGGGGCTACAATGAGCAGTTCTTC
TRBJ2-1,NA,TRBV6-5,NA,CASIRTGAYNEQFF,TGTGCCAGCATCAGGACGGGGGCCTACAATGAGCAGTTCTTC
TRBJ1-6,NA,TRBV3-1/TRBV3-2,NA,CASSQPQGNSPLHF,TGTGCCAGCAGCCAACCACAGGGCAATTCACCCCTCCACTTT
TRBJ2-3,NA,TRBV12-3/TRBV12-4,NA,CASSFFRDDTQYF,TGTGCCAGCAGTTTTTTCAGGGATGATACGCAGTATTTT
TRBJ1-2,NA,TRBV7-2,NA,CAVGRESNYGYTF,TGTGCCGTCGGCCGGGAGTCTAACTATGGCTACACCTTC
TRBJ2-2,NA,TRBV4-2,NA,CASSQTTGLNTGELFF,TGTGCCAGCAGCCAAACAACGGGACTCAACACCGGGGAGCTGTTTTTT
TRBJ1-2,once,TRBV27,NA,CASSLSPDYGYTF,TGTGCCAGCAGTTTATCTCCAGACTATGGCTACACCTTC
TRBJ2-1,NA,TRBV5-4,TRBD2,CASSRTSNSYNEQFF,TGTGCCAGCAGTCGGACTAGCAACTCCTACAATGAGCAGTTCTTC
TRBJ1-3,NA,TRBV19,NA,CASSIQPSLTYSGNTIYF,TGTGCCAGTAGTATTCAACCAAGCCTCACCTACTCTGGAAACACCATATATTTT
TRBJ2-3,NA,TRBV5-6,TRBD2,CASSETGGNPSTDTQYF,TGTGCCAGCAGCGAGACGGGGGGGAACCCTAGCACAGATACGCAGTATTTT
TRBJ1-1,NA,TRBV18,NA,CASSPQGTQTEAFF,TGTGCCAGCTCGCCTCAGGGGACACAGACTGAAGCTTTCTTT